This TCR beta chain was sequenced for a study of control samples from healthy donors and cancer patients (dated by TCRdb to the early 2020s). To prepare the library, the immunoSEQ multiplex PCR assay was applied. Here the immuneACCESS table is served through TCRdb, limited to in-frame sequences with V and J called. Missing clones are a known gap in these copies; in checked studies unresolved V genes cover under half, and the rest lacks a known reason. This sample holds some 140,000 clones; about 95% were observed only once. The top ten constitute 12% to 15% of the sample. In regard to this clone: Its target antigen remains unknown. No base-level quality is on record; no much larger clone is a single base apart.

The TCR was taken from a man aged 60-69 years with colorectal cancer. Sample: PBMCs.

The DNA sequence is TGTGCCAGTAGTATCGGGGGTTCGGGCAAAAACATTCAGTACTTC. The encoded protein is CASSIGGSGKNIQYF. The sequence joins TRBV19 to TRBJ2-4, with TRBD2 as a weak D call on 6 bases. The CDR3 measures 15 amino acids from cysteine to phenylalanine. Left in the record is the CDR3 DNA by itself, 45 bases read in frame from the first base. The V end loses 3 bases and the J end loses 3 bases, and a stretch of 12 bases separates them. CDR1 is given as LNHDA and CDR2 as SQIVND, both from the germline V gene (reference sequence).